These 15 T cell receptor beta chains came from one sample sequenced in a study of cytomegalovirus exposure and HLA in healthy donors. PCR was performed using 60 Vbeta and 13 Jbeta primers. Repertoires were generated with immunoSEQ multiplex PCR, while TCRdb's copy carries only in-frame clones and drops some. Of about 150,000 clones in the sample, approximately 80% are singletons; the top ten hold approximately 6%. The sequencing input was PBMCs. The receptors derive from a man aged 25 to 45 in good health and CMV-seropositive.

The gene calls are TRBV11-1 and TRBJ1-1; D is ambiguous. This CDR3 contains 14 residues. Trimming cost V 4 bases and J 2 bases, with 11 bases left between them. Germline-derived CDR1 and CDR2 are SGHAT and FQDESV (reference sequence). In DNA, the CDR3 is TGTGCCAGCAGCTCCCGGGTTTACAACACTGAAGCTTTCTTT. Amino acids: CASSSRVYNTEAFF.

The chain recombines TRBV11-3 with TRBJ2-1; D uncertain. The CDR3 consists of 12 residues. Germline-derived CDR1 and CDR2 are SGHNT and YENEEA. V was clipped by 4 bases and J by 9 bases, with 10 bases between them. CDR3 DNA sequence: TGTGCCAGCAGCTACACCGTTGGTGAGCAGTTCTTC. The encoded protein is CASSYTVGEQFF. Combining the CDR3 with reference TRBV11-3 and TRBJ2-1 gives the whole variable domain EAGVVQSPRYKIIEKKQPVAFWCNPISGHNTLYWYLQNLGQGPELLIRYENEEAVDDSQLPKDRFSAERLKGVDSTLKIQPAELGDSAVYLCASSYTVGEQFFGPGTRLTVL.

The V gene is TRBV6-1, the J gene TRBJ2-5, with 9 bases aligning to TRBD1. This CDR3 contains 16 residues. Germline V lookup: CDR1 MNHNS, CDR2 SASEGT. V lost 3 bases and J lost 5; bases outside the gene matches: 10. The CDR3 loop is CASSDRGQGIWETQYF. The DNA of the CDR3 is TGTGCCAGCAGTGACCGAGGACAGGGGATTTGGGAGACCCAGTACTTC.

V is TRBV6-1 and J is TRBJ1-1, with 8 bases that match TRBD1. Unmatched junction bases numbered 11, after V lost 11 bases and J lost 3 bases. Per germline, CDR1 MNHNS and CDR2 SASEGT. The CDR3 extends over 14 amino acids. The CDR3 DNA reads as TGTGCCGTCAGACAGGGGCGGTCTGACACTGAAGCTTTCTTT. Protein product: CAVRQGRSDTEAFF.

This chain connects TRBV7-7 to TRBJ1-1; no definite D call. CDR3 length: 13 residues. Germline V gene data show CDR1 as SSHAT and CDR2 as FNYEAQ (reference sequence). Trimming removed 5 bases from V and 4 bases from J, with 11 bases in between. As DNA, the CDR3 is TGTGCCAGCAGCCGGGAGTCGGGCACTGAAGCTTTCTTT. Translation gives CASSRESGTEAFF.

The chain carries TRBV6-5 and TRBJ1-1; D unclear. The CDR3 consists of 14 residues. Trimming stripped 5 bases from V and 1 base from J, with 11 bases between. Germline CDR1 reads MNHEY; CDR2 reads SVGAGI. The CDR3 loop is CASSPLGSNTEAFF. The CDR3 DNA sequence: TGTGCCAGCAGTCCTCTGGGCTCGAACACTGAAGCTTTCTTT.

In this sample, this clone turned up once. The rearrangement links TRBV5-1 to TRBJ2-7; D unresolved. The germline V gene has CDR1 SGHRS and CDR2 YFSETQ. This CDR3 is built from 13 residues. V was shortened by 3 bases and J by 6 bases, with 13 bases between the two germline ends. CDR3 region: CASSSELVREQYF. The CDR3 DNA follows: TGCGCCAGCAGCTCCGAGCTGGTCCGCGAGCAGTACTTC. Supplemented by reference TRBV5-1 and TRBJ2-7, the full variable domain reads KAGVTQTPRYLIKTRGQQVTLSCSPISGHRSVSWYQQTPGQGLQFLFEYFSETQRNKGNFPGRFSGRQFSNSRSEMNVSTLELGDSALYLCASSSELVREQYFGPGTRLTVT.

The chain is built from TRBV4-1 and TRBJ1-3; TRBD1 might be the D (6 bases). Per germline, CDR1 MGHRA and CDR2 YSYEKL. This CDR3 region has 16 residues. V was shortened by 6 bases and J by 3 bases, with 18 bases between the two germline ends. The CDR3 sequence is CASRQTGIGDGNTIYF. Here the CDR3 DNA reads TGCGCCAGCAGGCAAACAGGGATCGGGGATGGAAACACCATATATTTT.

CDR3 loop: CSVQRLGALALEQYF. DNA of the CDR3: TGCAGCGTTCAAAGGCTGGGCGCGCTAGCGCTCGAGCAGTACTTC. J is TRBJ2-7 and V is TRBV29-1; D may be TRBD2 (6 bases). Germline V gene lookup returns CDR1 SQVTM and CDR2 ANQGSEA. This CDR3 region has 15 residues. The V end lost 5 bases, the J end lost 6 bases, and 23 bases lay between the germline ends.

This clone showed up just a few times. The V and J genes are TRBV2 and TRBJ1-6, with D possibly TRBD1 on 5 matching bases. CDR1 is SNHLY and CDR2 is FYNNEI in the germline V gene. The V and J ends lost 3 bases and 7 bases respectively, with 16 bases between them. The CDR3 loop spans 16 amino acids. CDR3: CASSDLTWTPNSPLHF. CDR3 nucleotides: TGTGCCAGCAGTGATTTGACCTGGACACCAAATTCACCCCTCCACTTT.

This sequence joins TRBV10-3 and TRBJ1-2; D gene uncertain. Germline CDR1 reads ENHRY; CDR2 reads SYGVKD. The CDR3 covers 13 residues. V lost 4 bases, J lost 2 bases, and 8 bases lay in between. The chain's CDR3 is CAISVEGNYGYTF. The CDR3 DNA sequence: TGTGCCATCAGTGTCGAGGGAAACTATGGCTACACCTTC.

CDR3 nucleotide sequence: TGTGCCAGCGGCTTGGGAGCCCCTACCTACGAGCAGTACTTC. As protein: CASGLGAPTYEQYF. The chain joins TRBV2 to TRBJ2-7, with D tentatively TRBD2 (5 bases). V was cut by 8 bases and J by 2 bases, with 16 bases left in between. The CDR3 is made up of 14 amino acids. Germline V gene sequence: CDR1 SNHLY, CDR2 FYNNEI.

The chain combines TRBV28 with TRBJ1-4; no definite D call. Deletions cut 7 bases from V and 4 bases from J, with 7 bases between. CDR3 length: 12 amino acids. Germline-derived CDR1 and CDR2 are MDHEN and SYDVKM. The CDR3 reads CASTSFNEKLFF. The CDR3 DNA reads TGTGCCAGCACCTCTTTTAATGAAAAACTGTTTTTT. The complete variable domain, with remaining parts taken from reference TRBV28 and TRBJ1-4, reads DVKVTQSSRYLVKRTGEKVFLECVQDMDHENMFWYRQDPGLGLRLIYFSYDVKMKEKGDIPEGYSVSREKKERFSLILESASTNQTSMYLCASTSFNEKLFFGSGTQLSVL.

This clone turned up a few times. The V and J genes are TRBV7-9 and TRBJ1-4, with a possible D match to TRBD1 (5 bases). In germline, CDR1 is SEHNR, CDR2 FQNEAQ (reference sequence). This CDR3 is built from 15 residues. Trimming left V 6 bases short and J 4 bases short, with 15 bases between. The CDR3 protein is CASRSNRIVNEKLFF. The CDR3 DNA is TGTGCCAGCAGGTCGAACAGGATAGTTAATGAAAAACTGTTTTTT.

The chain links TRBV7-8 to TRBJ2-5, with a possible D match to TRBD2 (7 bases). V shed 4 bases and J shed 5 bases, with 32 bases lying between them. Germline assignment: CDR1 SGHVS and CDR2 FQNEAQ. The CDR3 runs to 20 residues. The CDR3 sequence: CASSSTNQQRGGLARETQYF. The CDR3 nucleotides are TGTGCCAGCAGCTCAACTAATCAACAGAGGGGGGGCCTAGCTCGGGAGACCCAGTACTTC.